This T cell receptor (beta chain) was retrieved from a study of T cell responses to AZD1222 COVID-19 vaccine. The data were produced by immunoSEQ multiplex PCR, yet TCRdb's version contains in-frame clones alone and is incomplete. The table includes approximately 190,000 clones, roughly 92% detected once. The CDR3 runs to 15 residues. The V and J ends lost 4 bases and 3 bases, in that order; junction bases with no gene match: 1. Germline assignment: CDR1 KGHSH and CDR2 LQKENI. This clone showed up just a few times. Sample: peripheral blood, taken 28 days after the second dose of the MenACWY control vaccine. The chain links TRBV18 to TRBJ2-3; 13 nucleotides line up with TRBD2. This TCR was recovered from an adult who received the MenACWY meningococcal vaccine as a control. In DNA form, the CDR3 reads TGTGCCAGCTCACGGACTAGCGGGAGTACAGATACGCAGTATTTT. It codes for CASSRTSGSTDTQYF.